This record looks at one T cell receptor (beta chain) sequence and its context. The record originates from a study of blood T cell repertoires in COVID-19. Study information: The study drew acute and convalescent COVID-19 samples from the United States, Italy and Spain. PBMCs, B-cell-depleted T cells, or T cells were the source of the cDNA or gDNA that made up the material.

Seattle patients were enrolled while actively infected and followed longitudinally. In the authors' methods: It was from reference gene primer amplification that nucleated cell counts were estimated. TCRdb's table, derived via immunoSEQ multiplex PCR, lists solely in-frame clones and lacks some. V and J calls and clone size are as listed in that table; D and trimming were resolved from the DNA. The table shows approximately 340,000 clones, with about 87% occurring only once. Specimen: peripheral blood. This sequence was found in a man aged 30 to 45 with COVID-19, enrolled during active disease.

DNA for the CDR3: TGTGCCAGCAGCCGACAGGGATTAACAGATACGCAGTATTTT. Protein product: CASSRQGLTDTQYF. The chain carries TRBV7-3 and TRBJ2-3; 7 bases are a match to TRBD1. Trimming cost V 5 bases and J 3 bases; bases outside gene matches: 5. Germline V CDR1 and CDR2: SGHTA, FQGTGA. This CDR3 is built from 14 residues.